This T cell receptor delta chain was documented in a study of gamma-delta chains in newborns, infants, children. Study at large: Polyclonal expansion of innate γδ T cells after birth follows microbial exposure.

TCRdb reanalysed the reads via CATT. Altogether 6,400 or so delta-chain clones are present, 0.5% to 0.85% being singletons, with the ten largest covering 15% to 17%. This clone has only a few counts. The TCRdb protein comes from a much larger clone and disagrees with this DNA's translation at residue 9, likely due to a read error; the protein given here is derived from the DNA. The receptor was derived from a child who was a newborn, infant or young child, either healthy, febrile or measles-vaccinated (not recorded which). Sequencing was performed on blood.

The CDR3 region is CACDTLFLQGDTDLTAQLFF. The CDR3, as DNA: TGTGCCTGTGACACCCTATTCCTACAGGGGGATACGGACTTGACAGCACAACTCTTCTTT. This rearrangement joins TRDV2 to TRDJ2; 10 bases align to TRDD3. Trimming took 0 bases from V and 2 from J; bases not matched to a gene: 14. Germline values: CDR1 GEAIGNYY, CDR2 EKD. There are 20 residues in the CDR3.